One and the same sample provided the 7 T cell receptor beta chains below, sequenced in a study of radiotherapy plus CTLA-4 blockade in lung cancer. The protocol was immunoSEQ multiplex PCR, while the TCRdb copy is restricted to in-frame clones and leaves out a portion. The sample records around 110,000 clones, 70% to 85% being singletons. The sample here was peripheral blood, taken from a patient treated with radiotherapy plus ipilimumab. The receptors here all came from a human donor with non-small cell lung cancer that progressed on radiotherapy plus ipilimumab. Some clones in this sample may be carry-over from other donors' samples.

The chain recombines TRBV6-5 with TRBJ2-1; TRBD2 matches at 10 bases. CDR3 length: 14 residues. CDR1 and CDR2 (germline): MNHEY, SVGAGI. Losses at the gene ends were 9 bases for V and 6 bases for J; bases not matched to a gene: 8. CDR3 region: CASKAGGPSNEQFF. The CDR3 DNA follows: TGTGCCAGTAAAGCGGGGGGGCCTTCCAATGAGCAGTTCTTC.

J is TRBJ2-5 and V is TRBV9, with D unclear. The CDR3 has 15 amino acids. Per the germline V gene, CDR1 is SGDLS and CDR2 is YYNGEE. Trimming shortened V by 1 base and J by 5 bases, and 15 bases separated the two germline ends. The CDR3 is CASSVMSWGRETQYF. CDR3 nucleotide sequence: TGTGCCAGCAGCGTAATGTCGTGGGGTCGGGAGACCCAGTACTTC.

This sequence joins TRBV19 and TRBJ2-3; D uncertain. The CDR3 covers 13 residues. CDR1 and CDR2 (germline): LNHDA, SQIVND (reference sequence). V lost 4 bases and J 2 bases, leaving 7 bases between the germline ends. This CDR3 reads CASSKANTDTQYF. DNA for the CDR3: TGTGCCAGTAGTAAGGCCAACACAGATACGCAGTATTTT.

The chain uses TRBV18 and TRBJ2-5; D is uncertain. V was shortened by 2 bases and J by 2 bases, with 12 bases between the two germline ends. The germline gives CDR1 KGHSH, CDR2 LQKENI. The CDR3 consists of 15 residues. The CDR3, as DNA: TGTGCCAGCTCACCAATTTGGGAAGAGCAAGAGACCCAGTACTTC. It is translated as CASSPIWEEQETQYF.

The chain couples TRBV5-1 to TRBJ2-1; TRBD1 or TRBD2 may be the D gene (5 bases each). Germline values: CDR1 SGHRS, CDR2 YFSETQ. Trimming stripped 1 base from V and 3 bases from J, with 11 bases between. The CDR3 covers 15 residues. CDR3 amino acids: CASSLRGAVYNEQFF. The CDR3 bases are TGCGCCAGCAGCTTGCGAGGGGCGGTCTACAATGAGCAGTTCTTC. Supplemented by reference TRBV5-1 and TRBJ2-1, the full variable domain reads KAGVTQTPRYLIKTRGQQVTLSCSPISGHRSVSWYQQTPGQGLQFLFEYFSETQRNKGNFPGRFSGRQFSNSRSEMNVSTLELGDSALYLCASSLRGAVYNEQFFGPGTRLTVL.

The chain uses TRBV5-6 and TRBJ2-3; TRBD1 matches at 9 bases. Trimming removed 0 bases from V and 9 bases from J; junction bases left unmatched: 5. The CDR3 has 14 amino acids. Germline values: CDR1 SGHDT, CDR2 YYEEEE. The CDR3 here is CASSLVGQGLTQYF. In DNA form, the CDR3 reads TGTGCCAGCAGCTTGGTGGGACAGGGATTGACGCAGTATTTT.

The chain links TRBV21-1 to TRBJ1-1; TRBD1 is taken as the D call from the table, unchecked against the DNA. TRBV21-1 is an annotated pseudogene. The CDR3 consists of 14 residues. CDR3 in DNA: TGTGCCAGCAGCAAAGCGGACAGCCCCACTGAAGCTTTCTTT. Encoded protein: CASSKADSPTEAFF.